This TCR beta chain stems from a study of a mutant IDH1 vaccine in newly diagnosed glioma. Across the study: The patients received vaccinations eight times, in weeks 1, 3, 5, 7, 11, 15, 19 and 23. Commencement of vaccination occurred 4-6 weeks following radiotherapy alone, or concurrently with temozolomide cycles. Treated patients showed a male proportion of roughly 60%, a female proportion of around 40%, and a mean age of around 40 years.

Time point noted: week 5, during vaccination. Every vaccination contained 300 ug of the mutant IDH1 20-mer peptide and was paired with topical imiquimod. Concerning this clone: Its target is not known.

The method was immunoSEQ multiplex PCR; TCRdb's version includes in-frame clones alone and lacks a portion of them. In the table there are 70,000 to 90,000 clones, more than 85% of which are singletons. General study points: Pseudoprogression seemingly bore no relation to changes in top peripheral T cell clonotypes.

V dropped 4 bases and J dropped 4 bases, with 11 bases sitting between them. The CDR3 length is 14 residues. Germline-derived CDR1 and CDR2 are LNHDA and SQIVND (reference sequence). The sample in question was PBMCs, obtained from a glioma patient whose treatment included an IDH1 peptide vaccine. This sequence originates from a woman aged 50 to 65 with glioma. The V and J genes are TRBV19 and TRBJ2-1; no definite D call. For the CDR3, the DNA is TGTGCCAGTAGTAAGGTAACTGGATACAATGAGCAGTTCTTC. This translates into CASSKVTGYNEQFF.